The T cell receptor (beta chain) described here comes from a study of blood T cell repertoires in COVID-19. On the study more broadly: There were acute and convalescent COVID-19 samples, and they came from the United States, Italy and Spain. PBMCs, B-cell-depleted T cells, or T cells were the source of the cDNA or gDNA that made up the material.

CDR1 ENHRY and CDR2 SYGVKD come from the germline V gene. V lost 8 bases and J lost 2; bases outside the gene matches: 2. The CDR3 runs to 12 residues. As handled by the study authors: Counts of nucleated cells, estimated from reference gene primer amplification, were obtained. Method: immunoSEQ multiplex PCR; TCRdb's copy keeps in-frame clones and lacks some. That table is the source of V, J and clone size, and D and trimming were worked out from the DNA. The table has about 42,000 clones, 90% to 95% seen once. The sequencing sample was made of peripheral blood. The source is a human donor in a cohort sampled during active COVID-19. The gene calls are TRBV10-3 and TRBJ2-7; TRBD2 aligns across 8 bases. CDR3 loop: CAIASGPYEQYF. The CDR3 DNA follows: TGTGCCATCGCTAGCGGGCCCTACGAGCAGTACTTC.